This T cell receptor beta chain was identified during a study of cytomegalovirus exposure and HLA in healthy donors. The PCR contained 60 Vbeta and 13 Jbeta primers. Repertoires were generated with immunoSEQ multiplex PCR, while TCRdb's copy carries only in-frame clones and drops some. Among more than 110,000 clones listed, about three quarters were seen once. CDR3 size: 16 residues. Germline CDR1 and CDR2: LNHNV and YYDKDF (reference sequence). Trimming cost V 2 bases and J 7 bases; bases outside gene matches: 8. The sequenced sample was PBMCs. The J gene is TRBJ2-1, the V gene TRBV15, with 10 bases that match TRBD2. The sequence came from a male donor in good health and CMV-seropositive. CDR3 region: CATSRFSGRAGNEQFF. CDR3 coding DNA: TGTGCCACCAGCAGATTCAGCGGGAGGGCCGGGAATGAGCAGTTCTTC. Together with reference TRBV15 and TRBJ2-1, the CDR3 gives the full variable domain: DAMVIQNPRYQVTQFGKPVTLSCSQTLNHNVMYWYQQKSSQAPKLLFHYYDKDFNNEADTPDNFQSRRPNTSFCFLDIRSPGLGDTAMYLCATSRFSGRAGNEQFFGPGTRLTVL.